Described below is a single TCR beta chain sequence and its context. Germline assignment: CDR1 GTSNPN and CDR2 SVGIG (reference sequence). The V gene end was trimmed by 4 bases and the J gene end by 5 bases; junction bases not matched to a gene: 5. CDR3 size: 14 residues. Assay used: immunoSEQ multiplex PCR; TCRdb lists only in-frame clones, some missing. The table records 100,000 to 150,000 clones, 70% to 85% of them present only once. This sample is drawn from a study of blood T cell repertoires in COVID-19. Study context: From the United States, Italy and Spain came samples of acute and convalescent COVID-19. Nucleic acid was either cDNA or gDNA, and it came from T cells, B-cell-depleted T cells, or PBMCs.

The sequence derives from a woman aged 45-59 years with acute or convalescent COVID-19. The source material was peripheral blood. The chain combines TRBV30 with TRBJ1-2, with 12 bases aligning to TRBD1. The CDR3 nucleotides are TGTGCCTGGAACCAGGGACAGGGGGCGTATGGCTACACCTTC. As protein: CAWNQGQGAYGYTF. Full variable domain (rest looked up from reference TRBV30 and TRBJ1-2): SQTIHQWPATLVQPVGSPLSLECTVEGTSNPNLYWYRQAAGRGLQLLFYSVGIGQISSEVPQNLSASRPQDRQFILSSKKLLLSDSGFYLCAWNQGQGAYGYTFGSGTRLTVV.